The clone carrying this T cell receptor beta chain was picked up a small number of times. Antigen unknown. The sample comes from a study of OX40 agonist ivuxolimab in advanced cancers. Clones were sequenced by immunoSEQ multiplex PCR, and TCRdb holds only the in-frame ones, with some missing. The sample consists of almost 70,000 clones, around 91% of them appearing once. Study results and limitations: Patients who responded partially at 0.1-3.0 mg/kg showed clonal expansion ranking among the lowest.

CDR1 and CDR2 from the germline V gene are SGHVS and FNYEAQ. This CDR3 region has 17 residues. Trimming took off 5 bases at V and 0 bases at J, with 17 bases between the two ends. The rearrangement joins TRBV7-6 to TRBJ1-3; perhaps TRBD1 as D (5 bases). This TCR came from an adult with an advanced solid tumor such as melanoma, head and neck, liver or kidney cancer. Sequencing was performed on CD4+ or CD8+ T cells sorted from blood, taken in a trial of the OX40 agonist ivuxolimab. The CDR3 sequence: CASSLGPTGSSGNTIYF. The CDR3 DNA is TGTGCCAGCAGCCTTGGACCCACAGGCAGCTCTGGAAACACCATATATTTT.